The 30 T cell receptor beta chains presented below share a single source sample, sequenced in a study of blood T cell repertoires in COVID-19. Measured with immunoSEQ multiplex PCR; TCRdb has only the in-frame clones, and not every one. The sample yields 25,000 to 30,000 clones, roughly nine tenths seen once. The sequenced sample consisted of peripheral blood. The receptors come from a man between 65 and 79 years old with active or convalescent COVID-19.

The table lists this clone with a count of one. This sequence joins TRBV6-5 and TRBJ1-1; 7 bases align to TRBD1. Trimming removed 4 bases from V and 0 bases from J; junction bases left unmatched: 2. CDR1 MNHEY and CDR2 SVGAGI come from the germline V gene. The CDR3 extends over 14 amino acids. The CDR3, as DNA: TGTGCCAGCAGTTGGGGACAGATGAACACTGAAGCTTTCTTT. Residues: CASSWGQMNTEAFF.

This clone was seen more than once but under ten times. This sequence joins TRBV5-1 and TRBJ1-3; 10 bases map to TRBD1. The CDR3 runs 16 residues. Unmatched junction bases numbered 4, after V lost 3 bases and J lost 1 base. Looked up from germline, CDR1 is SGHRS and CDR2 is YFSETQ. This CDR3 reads CASSSGQGTSGNTIYF. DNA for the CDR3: TGCGCCAGCAGCTCGGGACAGGGGACTTCTGGAAACACCATATATTTT. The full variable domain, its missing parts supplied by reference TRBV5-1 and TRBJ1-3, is KAGVTQTPRYLIKTRGQQVTLSCSPISGHRSVSWYQQTPGQGLQFLFEYFSETQRNKGNFPGRFSGRQFSNSRSEMNVSTLELGDSALYLCASSSGQGTSGNTIYFGEGSWLTVV.

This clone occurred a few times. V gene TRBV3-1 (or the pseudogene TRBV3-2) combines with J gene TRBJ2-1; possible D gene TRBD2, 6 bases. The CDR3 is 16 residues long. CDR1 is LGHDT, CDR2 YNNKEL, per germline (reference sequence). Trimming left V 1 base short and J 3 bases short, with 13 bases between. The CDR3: CASSQVLGGVYNEQFF. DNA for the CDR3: TGTGCCAGCAGCCAAGTCTTAGGAGGGGTCTACAATGAGCAGTTCTTC.

The CDR3 nucleotides read TGTGCCAGCAGCGAGCAGGGGGTTACCGGGGAGCTGTTTTTT. Translating gives CASSEQGVTGELFF. The rearrangement links TRBV5-5 to TRBJ2-2; 7 bases fit TRBD1. Germline assignment: CDR1 SGHKS and CDR2 YYEKEE (reference sequence). The trim removed 4 bases at V and 5 bases at J, leaving 5 bases unmatched. The CDR3 is made up of 14 amino acids.

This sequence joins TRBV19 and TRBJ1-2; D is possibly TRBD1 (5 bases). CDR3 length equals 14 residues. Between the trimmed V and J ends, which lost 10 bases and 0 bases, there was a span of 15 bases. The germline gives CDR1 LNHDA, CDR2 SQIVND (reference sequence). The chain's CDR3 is CAIAHQGTNYGYTF. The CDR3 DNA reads TGTGCCATCGCGCACCAGGGCACTAACTATGGCTACACCTTC.

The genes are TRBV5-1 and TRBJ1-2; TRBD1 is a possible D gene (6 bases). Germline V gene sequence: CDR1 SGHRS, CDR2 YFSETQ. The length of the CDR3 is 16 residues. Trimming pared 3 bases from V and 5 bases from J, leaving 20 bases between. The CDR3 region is CASSSDRDKRHYGYTF. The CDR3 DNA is TGCGCCAGCAGCTCTGATCGGGACAAAAGACATTATGGCTACACCTTC. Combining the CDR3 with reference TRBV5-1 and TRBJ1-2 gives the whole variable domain KAGVTQTPRYLIKTRGQQVTLSCSPISGHRSVSWYQQTPGQGLQFLFEYFSETQRNKGNFPGRFSGRQFSNSRSEMNVSTLELGDSALYLCASSSDRDKRHYGYTFGSGTRLTVV.

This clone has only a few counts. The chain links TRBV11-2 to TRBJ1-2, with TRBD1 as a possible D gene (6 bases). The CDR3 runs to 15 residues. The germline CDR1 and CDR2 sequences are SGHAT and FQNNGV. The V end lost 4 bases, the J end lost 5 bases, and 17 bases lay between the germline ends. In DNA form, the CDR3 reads TGTGCCAGCAGCTCCTACAGGGCACGAGATTATGGCTACACCTTC. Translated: CASSSYRARDYGYTF.

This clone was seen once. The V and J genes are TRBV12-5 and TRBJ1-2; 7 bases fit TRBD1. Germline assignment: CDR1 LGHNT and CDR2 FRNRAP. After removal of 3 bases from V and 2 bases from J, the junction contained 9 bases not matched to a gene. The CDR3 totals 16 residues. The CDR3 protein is CASGLNPGTANYGYTF. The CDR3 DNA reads TGTGCTAGTGGTTTAAACCCTGGGACAGCCAACTATGGCTACACCTTC. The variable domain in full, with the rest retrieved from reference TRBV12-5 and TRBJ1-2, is DARVTQTPRHKVTEMGQEVTMRCQPILGHNTVFWYRQTMMQGLELLAYFRNRAPLDDSGMPKDRFSAEMPDATLATLKIQPSEPRDSAVYFCASGLNPGTANYGYTFGSGTRLTVV.

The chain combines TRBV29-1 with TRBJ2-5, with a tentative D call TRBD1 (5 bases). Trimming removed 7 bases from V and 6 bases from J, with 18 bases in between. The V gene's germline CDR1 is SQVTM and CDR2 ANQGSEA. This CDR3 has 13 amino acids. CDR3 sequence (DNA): TGCAGCGGTAAGGGGCAGGGTGGAAAGACCCAGTACTTC. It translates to CSGKGQGGKTQYF.

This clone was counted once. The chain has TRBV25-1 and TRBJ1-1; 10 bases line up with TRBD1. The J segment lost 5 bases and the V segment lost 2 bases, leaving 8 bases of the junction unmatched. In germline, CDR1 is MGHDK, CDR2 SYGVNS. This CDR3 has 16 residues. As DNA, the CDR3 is TGTGCCAGCAGTGAAGCGACAGGGGGCTATCGGACTGAAGCTTTCTTT. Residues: CASSEATGGYRTEAFF.

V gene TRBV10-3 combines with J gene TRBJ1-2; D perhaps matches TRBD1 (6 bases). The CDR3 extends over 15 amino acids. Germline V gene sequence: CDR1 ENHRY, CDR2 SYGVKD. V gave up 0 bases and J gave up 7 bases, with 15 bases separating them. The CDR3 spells CAISESGAGAIGYTF. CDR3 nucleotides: TGTGCCATCAGTGAGTCGGGGGCAGGGGCTATTGGCTACACCTTC.

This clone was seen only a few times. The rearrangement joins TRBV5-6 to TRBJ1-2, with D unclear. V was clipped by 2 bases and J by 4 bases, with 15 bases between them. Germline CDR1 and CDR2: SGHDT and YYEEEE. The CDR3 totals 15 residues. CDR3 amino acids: CASSLIQREIYGYTF. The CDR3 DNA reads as TGTGCCAGCAGCTTAATCCAACGGGAGATCTATGGCTACACCTTC.

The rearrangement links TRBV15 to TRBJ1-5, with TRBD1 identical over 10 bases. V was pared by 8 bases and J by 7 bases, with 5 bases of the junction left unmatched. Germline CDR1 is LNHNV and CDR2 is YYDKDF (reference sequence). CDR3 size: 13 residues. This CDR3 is CATHRGQGQPQHF. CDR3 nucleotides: TGTGCCACCCACCGGGGACAGGGGCAGCCCCAGCATTTT.

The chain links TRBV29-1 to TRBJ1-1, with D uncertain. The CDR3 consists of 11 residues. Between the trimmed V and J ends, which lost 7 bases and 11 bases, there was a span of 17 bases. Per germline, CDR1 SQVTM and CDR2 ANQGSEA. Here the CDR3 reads CSAAPEIAAFF. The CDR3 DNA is TGCAGCGCTGCTCCTGAAATCGCGGCTTTCTTT.

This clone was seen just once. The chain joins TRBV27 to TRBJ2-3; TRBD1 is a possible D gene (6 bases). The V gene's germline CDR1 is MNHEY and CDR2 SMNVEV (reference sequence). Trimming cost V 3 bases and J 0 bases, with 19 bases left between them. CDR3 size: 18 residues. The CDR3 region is CASSFLGNRVPSTDTQYF. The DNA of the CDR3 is TGTGCCAGCAGTTTCTTGGGGAACAGGGTCCCTAGCACAGATACGCAGTATTTT.

The CDR3 DNA reads as TGTGCCAGCAGCCAAGAGTTGCTAGCCGATGAGCAGTTCTTC. Amino acid sequence: CASSQELLADEQFF. The rearrangement links TRBV3-1 (or the pseudogene TRBV3-2) to TRBJ2-1, with D tentatively TRBD2 (5 bases). The germline V and J ends were trimmed by 0 bases and 8 bases, with 11 bases remaining between them. CDR1 is LGHDT and CDR2 is YNNKEL in the germline V gene (reference sequence). The CDR3 runs to 14 residues.

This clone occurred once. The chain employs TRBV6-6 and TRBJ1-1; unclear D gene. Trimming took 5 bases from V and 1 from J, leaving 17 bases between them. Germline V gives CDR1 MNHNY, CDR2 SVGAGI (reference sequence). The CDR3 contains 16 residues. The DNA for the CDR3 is TGTGCCAGCAGTCACGGACGGGGAATCCGGAACACTGAAGCTTTCTTT. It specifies CASSHGRGIRNTEAFF.

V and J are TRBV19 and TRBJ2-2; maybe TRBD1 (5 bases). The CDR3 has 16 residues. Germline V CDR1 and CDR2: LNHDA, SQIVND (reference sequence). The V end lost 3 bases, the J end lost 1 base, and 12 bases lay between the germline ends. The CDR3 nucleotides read TGTGCCAGTAGTATGTTGGGGCCGGGGAACACCGGGGAGCTGTTTTTT. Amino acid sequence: CASSMLGPGNTGELFF.

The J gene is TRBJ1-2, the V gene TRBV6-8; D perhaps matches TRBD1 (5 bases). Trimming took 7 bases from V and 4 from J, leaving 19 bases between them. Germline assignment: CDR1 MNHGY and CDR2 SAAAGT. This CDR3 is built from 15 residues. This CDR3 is CASNTGSTQGYGYTF. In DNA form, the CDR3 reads TGTGCCAGCAACACCGGGTCCACGCAGGGCTATGGCTACACCTTC.

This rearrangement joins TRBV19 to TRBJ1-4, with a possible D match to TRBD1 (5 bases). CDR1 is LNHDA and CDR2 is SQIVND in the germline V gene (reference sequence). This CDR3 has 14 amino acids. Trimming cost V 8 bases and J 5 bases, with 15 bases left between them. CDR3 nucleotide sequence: TGTGCCAGTTTGCCTAGGGGCCAGAATGAAAAACTGTTTTTT. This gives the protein CASLPRGQNEKLFF.

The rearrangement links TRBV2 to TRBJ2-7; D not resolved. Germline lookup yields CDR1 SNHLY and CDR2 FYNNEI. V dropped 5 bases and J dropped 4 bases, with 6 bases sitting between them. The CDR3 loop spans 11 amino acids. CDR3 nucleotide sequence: TGTGCCAGCAGTAAGGAGTACGAGCAGTACTTC. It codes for CASSKEYEQYF.

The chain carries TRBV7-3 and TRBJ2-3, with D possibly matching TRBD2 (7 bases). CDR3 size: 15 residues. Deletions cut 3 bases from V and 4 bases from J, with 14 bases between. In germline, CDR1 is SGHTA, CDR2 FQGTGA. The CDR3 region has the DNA TGTGCCAGCAGCTTTTGGGGGGGGGCCCCAGATACGCAGTATTTT. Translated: CASSFWGGAPDTQYF.

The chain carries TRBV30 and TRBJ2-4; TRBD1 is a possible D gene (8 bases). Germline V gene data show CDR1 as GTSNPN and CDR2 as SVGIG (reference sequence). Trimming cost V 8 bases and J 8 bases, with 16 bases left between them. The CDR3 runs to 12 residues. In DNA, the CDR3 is TGTGCCGCTGGACAGGGAGGGGACATTCAGTACTTC. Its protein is CAAGQGGDIQYF.

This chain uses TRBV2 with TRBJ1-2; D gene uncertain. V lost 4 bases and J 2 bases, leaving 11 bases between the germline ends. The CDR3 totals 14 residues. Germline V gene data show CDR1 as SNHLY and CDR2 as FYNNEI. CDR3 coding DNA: TGTGCCAGCAGTGCCGGGGTGGGGAACTATGGCTACACCTTC. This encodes CASSAGVGNYGYTF.

CDR3: CASSSTGLRETQYF. DNA for the CDR3: TGTGCCAGCAGCTCTACAGGGCTTAGAGAGACCCAGTACTTC. The gene calls are TRBV5-8 and TRBJ2-5, with D maybe TRBD1 (6 bases). V lost 3 bases and J 4 bases, leaving 13 bases between the germline ends. From germline, CDR1 is SGHTS and CDR2 YDEGEE. This CDR3 comprises 14 residues.

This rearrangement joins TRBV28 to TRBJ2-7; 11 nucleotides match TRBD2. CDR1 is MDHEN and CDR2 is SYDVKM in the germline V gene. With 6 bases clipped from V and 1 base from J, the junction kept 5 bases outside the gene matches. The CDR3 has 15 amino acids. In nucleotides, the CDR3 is TGTGCCAGCAGAACCGGGACTAGCGGATCCTACGAGCAGTACGTC. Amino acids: CASRTGTSGSYEQYV.

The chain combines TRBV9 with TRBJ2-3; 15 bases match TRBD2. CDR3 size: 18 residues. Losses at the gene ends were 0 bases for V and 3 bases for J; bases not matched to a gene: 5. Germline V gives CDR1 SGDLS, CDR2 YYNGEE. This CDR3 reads CASSVGTSGRVRTDTQYF. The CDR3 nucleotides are TGTGCCAGCAGCGTAGGGACTAGCGGGAGGGTTCGGACAGATACGCAGTATTTT.

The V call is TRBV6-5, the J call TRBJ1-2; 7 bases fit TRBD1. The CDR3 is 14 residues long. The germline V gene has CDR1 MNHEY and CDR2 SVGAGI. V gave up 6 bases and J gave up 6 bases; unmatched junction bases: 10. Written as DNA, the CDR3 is TGTGCCAGCAGCACTTTGGGACAGCTAAATGGCTACACCTTC. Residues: CASSTLGQLNGYTF.

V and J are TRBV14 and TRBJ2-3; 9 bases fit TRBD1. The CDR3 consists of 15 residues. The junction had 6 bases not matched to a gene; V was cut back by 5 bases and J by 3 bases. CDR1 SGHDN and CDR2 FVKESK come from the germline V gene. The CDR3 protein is CASSNRDRETDTQYF. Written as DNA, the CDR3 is TGTGCCAGCAGCAACCGGGACAGGGAGACAGATACGCAGTATTTT.

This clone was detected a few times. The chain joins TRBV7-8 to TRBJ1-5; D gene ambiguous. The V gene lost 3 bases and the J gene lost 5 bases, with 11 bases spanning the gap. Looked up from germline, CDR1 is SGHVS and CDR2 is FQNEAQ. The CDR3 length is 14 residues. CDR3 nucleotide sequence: TGTGCCAGCAGCTTCTTAGCAACCTATCAGCCCCAGCATTTT. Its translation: CASSFLATYQPQHF.